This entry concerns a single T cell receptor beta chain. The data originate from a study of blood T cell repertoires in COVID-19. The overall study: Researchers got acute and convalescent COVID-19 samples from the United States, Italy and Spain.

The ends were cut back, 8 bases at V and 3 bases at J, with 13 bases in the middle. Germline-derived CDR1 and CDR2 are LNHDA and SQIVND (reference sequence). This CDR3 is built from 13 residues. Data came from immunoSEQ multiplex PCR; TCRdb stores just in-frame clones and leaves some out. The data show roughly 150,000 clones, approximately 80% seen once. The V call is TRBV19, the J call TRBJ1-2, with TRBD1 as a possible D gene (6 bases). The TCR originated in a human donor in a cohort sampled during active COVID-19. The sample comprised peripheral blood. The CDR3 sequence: CASYRVNDYGYTF. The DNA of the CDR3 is TGTGCCAGTTACAGGGTAAATGACTATGGCTACACCTTC.